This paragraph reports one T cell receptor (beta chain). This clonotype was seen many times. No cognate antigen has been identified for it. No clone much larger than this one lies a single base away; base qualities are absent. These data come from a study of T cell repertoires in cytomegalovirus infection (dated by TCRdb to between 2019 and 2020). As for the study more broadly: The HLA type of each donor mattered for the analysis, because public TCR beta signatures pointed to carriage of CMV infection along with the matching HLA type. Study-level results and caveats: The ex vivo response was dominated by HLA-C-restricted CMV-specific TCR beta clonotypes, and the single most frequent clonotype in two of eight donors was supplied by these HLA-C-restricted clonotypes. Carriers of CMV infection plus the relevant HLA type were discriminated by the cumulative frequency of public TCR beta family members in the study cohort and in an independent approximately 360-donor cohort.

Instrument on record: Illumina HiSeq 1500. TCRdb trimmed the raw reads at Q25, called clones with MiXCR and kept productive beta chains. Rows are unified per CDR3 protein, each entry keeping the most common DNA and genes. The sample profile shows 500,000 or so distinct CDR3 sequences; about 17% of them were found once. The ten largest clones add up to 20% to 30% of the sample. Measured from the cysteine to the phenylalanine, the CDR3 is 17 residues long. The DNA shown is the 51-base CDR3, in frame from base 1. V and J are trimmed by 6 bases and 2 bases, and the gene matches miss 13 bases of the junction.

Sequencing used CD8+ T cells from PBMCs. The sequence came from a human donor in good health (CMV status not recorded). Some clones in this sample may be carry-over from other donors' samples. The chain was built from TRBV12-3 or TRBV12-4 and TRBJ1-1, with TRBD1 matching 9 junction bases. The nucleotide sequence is TGTGCCAGCAGCCAAATAGCTCGGGGACAGGGCAACACTGAAGCTTTCTTT. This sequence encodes CASSQIARGQGNTEAFF.